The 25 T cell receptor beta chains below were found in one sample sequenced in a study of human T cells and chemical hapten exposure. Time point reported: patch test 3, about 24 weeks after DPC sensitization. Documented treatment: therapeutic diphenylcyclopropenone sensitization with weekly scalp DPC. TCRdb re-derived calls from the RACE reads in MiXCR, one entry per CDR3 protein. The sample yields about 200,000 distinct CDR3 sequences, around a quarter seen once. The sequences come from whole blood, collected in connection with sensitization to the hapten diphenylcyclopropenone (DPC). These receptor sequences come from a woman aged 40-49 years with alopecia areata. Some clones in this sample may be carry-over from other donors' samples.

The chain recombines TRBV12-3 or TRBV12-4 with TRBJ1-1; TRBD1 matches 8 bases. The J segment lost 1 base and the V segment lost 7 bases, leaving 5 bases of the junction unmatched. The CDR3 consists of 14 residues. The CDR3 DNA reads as TGTGCCAGCACCACAGGGGGGGGGAACACTGAAGCTTTCTTT. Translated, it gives CASTTGGGNTEAFF.

The CDR3 is CASSLEGQIAFLAKNIQYF. CDR3 sequence (DNA): TGTGCCAGCAGCTTGGAGGGTCAAATAGCTTTTCTAGCCAAAAACATTCAGTACTTC. This chain links TRBV5-5 with TRBJ2-4; D remains ambiguous. This CDR3 is 19 amino acids long. Germline loops: CDR1 SGHKS, CDR2 YYEKEE (reference sequence). V was trimmed by 0 bases and J by 0 bases, leaving 19 bases between them.

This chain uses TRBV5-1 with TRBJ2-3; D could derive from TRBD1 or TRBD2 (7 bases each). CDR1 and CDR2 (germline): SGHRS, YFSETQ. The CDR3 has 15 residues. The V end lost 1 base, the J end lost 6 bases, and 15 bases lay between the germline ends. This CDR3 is CASSLQGGGPDTQYF. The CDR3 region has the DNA TGCGCCAGCAGCTTGCAGGGGGGAGGGCCGGATACGCAGTATTTT.

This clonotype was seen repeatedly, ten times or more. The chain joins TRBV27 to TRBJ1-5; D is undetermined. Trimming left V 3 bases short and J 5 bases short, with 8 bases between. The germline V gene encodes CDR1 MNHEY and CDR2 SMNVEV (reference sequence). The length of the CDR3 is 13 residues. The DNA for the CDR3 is TGTGCCAGCAGTTTCATGGTGGATCAGCCCCAGCATTTT. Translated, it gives CASSFMVDQPQHF.

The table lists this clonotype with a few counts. The CDR3, as DNA: TGCAGTGCTGTTAGCGGGGCCCCTAGCACAGATACGCAGTATTTT. Amino acids: CSAVSGAPSTDTQYF. This sequence joins TRBV20-1 and TRBJ2-3, with 8 bases fitting TRBD2. The CDR3 spans 15 residues. V lost 5 bases, J lost 0 bases, and 7 bases stayed unmatched. The germline V gene encodes CDR1 DFQATT and CDR2 SNEGSKA (reference sequence).

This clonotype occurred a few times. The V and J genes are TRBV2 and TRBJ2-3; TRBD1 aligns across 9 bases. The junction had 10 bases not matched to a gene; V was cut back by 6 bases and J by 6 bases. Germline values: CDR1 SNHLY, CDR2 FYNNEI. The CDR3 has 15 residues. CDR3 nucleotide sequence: TGTGCCAGCAGACCCGGGACAGGGTCTTGGGATACGCAGTATTTT. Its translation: CASRPGTGSWDTQYF.

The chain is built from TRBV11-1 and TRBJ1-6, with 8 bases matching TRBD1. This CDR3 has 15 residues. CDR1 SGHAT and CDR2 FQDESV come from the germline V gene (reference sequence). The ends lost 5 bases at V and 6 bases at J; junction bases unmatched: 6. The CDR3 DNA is TGTGCCAGCAGCCGCTCGGGACAGGCTAATTCACCCCTCCACTTT. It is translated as CASSRSGQANSPLHF.

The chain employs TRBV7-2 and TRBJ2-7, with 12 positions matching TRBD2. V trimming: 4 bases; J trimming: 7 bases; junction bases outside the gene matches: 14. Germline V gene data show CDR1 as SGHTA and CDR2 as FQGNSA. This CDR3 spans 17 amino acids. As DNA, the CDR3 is TGTGCCAGCAGCTACACCCCCGGGACTAGCGGGCTCGGGGAGCAGTACTTC. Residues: CASSYTPGTSGLGEQYF.

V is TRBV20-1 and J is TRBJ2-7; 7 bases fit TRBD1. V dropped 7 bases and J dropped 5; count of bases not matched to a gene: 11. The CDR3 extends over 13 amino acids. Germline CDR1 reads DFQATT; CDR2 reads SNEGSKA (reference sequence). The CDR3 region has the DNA TGCAGTGTTCAGGGGGTCTCAACCCACGAGCAGTACTTC. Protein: CSVQGVSTHEQYF.

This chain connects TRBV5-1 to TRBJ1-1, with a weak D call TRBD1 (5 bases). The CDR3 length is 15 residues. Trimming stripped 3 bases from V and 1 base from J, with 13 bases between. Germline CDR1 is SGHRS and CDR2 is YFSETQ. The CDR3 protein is CASSSAGGENTEAFF. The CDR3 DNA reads TGCGCCAGCAGCTCGGCCGGGGGGGAGAACACTGAAGCTTTCTTT. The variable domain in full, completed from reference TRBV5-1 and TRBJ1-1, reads KAGVTQTPRYLIKTRGQQVTLSCSPISGHRSVSWYQQTPGQGLQFLFEYFSETQRNKGNFPGRFSGRQFSNSRSEMNVSTLELGDSALYLCASSSAGGENTEAFFGQGTRLTVV.

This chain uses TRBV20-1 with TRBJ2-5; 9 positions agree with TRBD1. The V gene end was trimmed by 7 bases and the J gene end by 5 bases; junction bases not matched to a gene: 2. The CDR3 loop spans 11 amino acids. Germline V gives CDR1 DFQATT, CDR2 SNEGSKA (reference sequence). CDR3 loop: CSEGQGETQYF. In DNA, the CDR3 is TGCAGTGAAGGACAGGGGGAGACCCAGTACTTC.

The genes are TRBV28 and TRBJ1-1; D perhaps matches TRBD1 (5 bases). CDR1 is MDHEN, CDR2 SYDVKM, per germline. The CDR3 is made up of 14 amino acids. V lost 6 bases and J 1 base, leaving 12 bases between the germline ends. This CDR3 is CASRVQVPNTEAFF. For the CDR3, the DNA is TGTGCCAGCAGGGTACAGGTCCCGAACACTGAAGCTTTCTTT.

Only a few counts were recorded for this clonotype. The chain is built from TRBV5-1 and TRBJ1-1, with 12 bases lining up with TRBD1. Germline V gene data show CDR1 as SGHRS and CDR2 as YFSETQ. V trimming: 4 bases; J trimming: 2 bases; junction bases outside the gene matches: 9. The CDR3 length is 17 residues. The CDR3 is CASSLTGQGALNTEAFF. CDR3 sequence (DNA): TGCGCCAGCAGCCTGACGGGACAGGGGGCATTAAACACTGAAGCTTTCTTT.

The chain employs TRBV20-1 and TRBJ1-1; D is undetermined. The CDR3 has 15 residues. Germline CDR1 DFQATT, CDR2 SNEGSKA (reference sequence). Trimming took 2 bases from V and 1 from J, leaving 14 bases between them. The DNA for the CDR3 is TGCAGTGCTAGAATCTATCAGGTAGGGAACACTGAAGCTTTCTTT. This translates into CSARIYQVGNTEAFF.

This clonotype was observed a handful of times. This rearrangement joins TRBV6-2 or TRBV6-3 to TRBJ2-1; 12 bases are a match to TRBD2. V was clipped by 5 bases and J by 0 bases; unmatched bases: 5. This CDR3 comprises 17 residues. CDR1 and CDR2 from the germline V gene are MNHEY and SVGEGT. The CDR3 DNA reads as TGTGCCAGCAGTCTAGCGGGAGGGTTGAGCTCCTACAATGAGCAGTTCTTC. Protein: CASSLAGGLSSYNEQFF.

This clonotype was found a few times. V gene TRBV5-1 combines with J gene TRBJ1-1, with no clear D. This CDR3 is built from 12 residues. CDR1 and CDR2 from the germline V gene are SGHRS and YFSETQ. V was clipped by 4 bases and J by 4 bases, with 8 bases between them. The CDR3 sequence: CASSEGVTEAFF. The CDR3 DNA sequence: TGCGCCAGCAGCGAGGGTGTCACTGAAGCTTTCTTT.

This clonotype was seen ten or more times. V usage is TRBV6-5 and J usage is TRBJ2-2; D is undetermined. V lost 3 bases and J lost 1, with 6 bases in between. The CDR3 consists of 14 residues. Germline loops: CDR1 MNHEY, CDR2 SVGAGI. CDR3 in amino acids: CASSYSWNTGELFF. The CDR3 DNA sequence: TGTGCCAGCAGTTATTCCTGGAACACCGGGGAGCTGTTTTTT.

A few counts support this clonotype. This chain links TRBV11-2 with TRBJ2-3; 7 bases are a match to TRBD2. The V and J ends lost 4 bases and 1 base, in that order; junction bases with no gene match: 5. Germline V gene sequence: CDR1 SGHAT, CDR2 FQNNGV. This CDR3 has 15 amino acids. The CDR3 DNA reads TGTGCCAGCAGCTCCGAGCGGGGACGCACAGATACGCAGTATTTT. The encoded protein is CASSSERGRTDTQYF. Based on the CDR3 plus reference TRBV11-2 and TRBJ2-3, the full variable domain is EAGVAQSPRYKIIEKRQSVAFWCNPISGHATLYWYQQILGQGPKLLIQFQNNGVVDDSQLPKDRFSAERLKGVDSTLKIQPAKLEDSAVYLCASSSERGRTDTQYFGPGTRLTVL.

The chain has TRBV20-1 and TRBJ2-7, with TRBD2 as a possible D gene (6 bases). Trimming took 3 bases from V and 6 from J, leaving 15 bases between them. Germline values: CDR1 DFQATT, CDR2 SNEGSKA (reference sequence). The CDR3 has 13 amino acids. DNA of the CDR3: TGCAGTGCTAGGGTTCCACTAGCTGGCGAGCAGTACTTC. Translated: CSARVPLAGEQYF.

CDR3 DNA: TGTGCCAGCAGCTTGGGCGGGCATACCTTTTACAATGAGCAGTTCTTC. Its protein is CASSLGGHTFYNEQFF. V and J are TRBV7-2 and TRBJ2-1, with a weak D call TRBD2 (5 bases). The CDR3 consists of 16 residues. Germline CDR1 reads SGHTA; CDR2 reads FQGNSA. Trimming shortened V by 3 bases and J by 4 bases, and 16 bases separated the two germline ends.

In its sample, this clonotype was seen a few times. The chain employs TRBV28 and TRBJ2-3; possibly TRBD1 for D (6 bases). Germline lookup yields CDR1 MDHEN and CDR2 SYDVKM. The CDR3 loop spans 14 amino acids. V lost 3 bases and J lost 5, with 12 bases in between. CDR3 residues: CASSFWGQGDTQYF. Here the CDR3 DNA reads TGTGCCAGCAGTTTCTGGGGACAAGGAGATACGCAGTATTTT.

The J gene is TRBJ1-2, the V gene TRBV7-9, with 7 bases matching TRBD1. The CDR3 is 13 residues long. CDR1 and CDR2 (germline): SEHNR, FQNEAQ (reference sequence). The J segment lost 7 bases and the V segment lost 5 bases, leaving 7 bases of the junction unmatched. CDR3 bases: TGTGCCAGCAGCATCGAGGGGGCGTTTGGCTACACCTTC. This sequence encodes CASSIEGAFGYTF.

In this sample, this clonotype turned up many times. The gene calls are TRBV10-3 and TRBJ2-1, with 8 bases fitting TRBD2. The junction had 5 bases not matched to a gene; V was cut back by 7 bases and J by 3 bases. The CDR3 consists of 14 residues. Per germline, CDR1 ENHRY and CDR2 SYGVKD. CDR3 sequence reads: CAITASGRYNEQFF. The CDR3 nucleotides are TGTGCCATCACAGCTAGCGGGCGCTACAATGAGCAGTTCTTC.

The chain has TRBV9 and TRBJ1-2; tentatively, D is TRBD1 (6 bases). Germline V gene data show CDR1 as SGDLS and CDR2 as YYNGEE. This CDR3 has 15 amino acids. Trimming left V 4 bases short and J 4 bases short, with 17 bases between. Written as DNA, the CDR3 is TGTGCCAGCAGCCCGGGGGCCGAGCCGGGCTATGGCTACACCTTC. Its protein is CASSPGAEPGYGYTF. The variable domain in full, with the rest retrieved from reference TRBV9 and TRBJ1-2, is DSGVTQTPKHLITATGQRVTLRCSPRSGDLSVYWYQQSLDQGLQFLIQYYNGEERAKGNILERFSAQQFPDLHSELNLSSLELGDSALYFCASSPGAEPGYGYTFGSGTRLTVV.

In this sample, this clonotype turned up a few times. CDR3 loop: CASSEGGGVTGTQYF. CDR3 nucleotides: TGTGCCAGCAGTGAAGGAGGAGGGGTGACCGGTACGCAGTATTTT. The chain couples TRBV2 to TRBJ2-3; D is perhaps TRBD2 (6 bases). The CDR3 spans 15 residues. Germline V lookup: CDR1 SNHLY, CDR2 FYNNEI. Trimming removed 1 base from V and 8 bases from J, with 16 bases in between.